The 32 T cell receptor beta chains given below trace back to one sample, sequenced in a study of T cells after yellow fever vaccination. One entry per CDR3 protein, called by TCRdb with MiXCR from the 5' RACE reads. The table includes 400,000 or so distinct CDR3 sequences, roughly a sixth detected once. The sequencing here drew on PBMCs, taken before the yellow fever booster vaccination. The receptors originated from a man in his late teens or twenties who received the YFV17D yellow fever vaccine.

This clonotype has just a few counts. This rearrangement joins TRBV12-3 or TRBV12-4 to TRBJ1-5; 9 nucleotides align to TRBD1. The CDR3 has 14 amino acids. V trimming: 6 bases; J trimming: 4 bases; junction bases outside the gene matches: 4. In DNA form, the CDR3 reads TGTGCCAGCAGAAATGGGACAGGGAATCAGCCCCAGCATTTT. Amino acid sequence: CASRNGTGNQPQHF.

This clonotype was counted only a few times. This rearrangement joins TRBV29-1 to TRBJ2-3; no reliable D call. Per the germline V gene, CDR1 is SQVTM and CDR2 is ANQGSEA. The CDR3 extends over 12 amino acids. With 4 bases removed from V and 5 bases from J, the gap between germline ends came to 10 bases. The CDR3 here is CSVAPKGDTQYF. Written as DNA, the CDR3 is TGCAGCGTTGCTCCGAAGGGAGATACGCAGTATTTT.

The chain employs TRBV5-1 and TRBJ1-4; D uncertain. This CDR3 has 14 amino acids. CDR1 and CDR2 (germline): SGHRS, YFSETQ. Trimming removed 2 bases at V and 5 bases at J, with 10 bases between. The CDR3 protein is CASSFLGQNEKLFF. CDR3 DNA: TGCGCCAGCAGCTTTCTAGGCCAAAATGAAAAACTGTTTTTT.

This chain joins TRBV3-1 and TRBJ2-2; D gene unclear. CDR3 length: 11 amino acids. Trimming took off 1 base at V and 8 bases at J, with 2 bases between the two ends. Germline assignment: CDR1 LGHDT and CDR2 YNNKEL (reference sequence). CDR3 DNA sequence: TGTGCCAGCAGCCAAGTTGGGGAGCTGTTTTTT. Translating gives CASSQVGELFF.

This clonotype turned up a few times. The CDR3 loop is CSARARDRGFNTGELFF. The CDR3 DNA follows: TGCAGTGCTAGAGCGCGGGACAGGGGATTCAACACCGGGGAGCTGTTTTTT. This chain uses TRBV20-1 with TRBJ2-2, with 10 bases fitting TRBD1. The junction had 7 bases not matched to a gene; V was cut back by 1 base and J by 2 bases. CDR1 is DFQATT, CDR2 SNEGSKA, per germline (reference sequence). The CDR3 contains 17 residues.

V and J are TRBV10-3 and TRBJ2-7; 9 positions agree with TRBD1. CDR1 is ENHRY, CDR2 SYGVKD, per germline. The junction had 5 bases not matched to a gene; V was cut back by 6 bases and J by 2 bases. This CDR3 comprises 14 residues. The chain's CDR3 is CAISPRTGAYEQYF. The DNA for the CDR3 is TGTGCCATCAGCCCTAGGACAGGGGCCTACGAGCAGTACTTC.

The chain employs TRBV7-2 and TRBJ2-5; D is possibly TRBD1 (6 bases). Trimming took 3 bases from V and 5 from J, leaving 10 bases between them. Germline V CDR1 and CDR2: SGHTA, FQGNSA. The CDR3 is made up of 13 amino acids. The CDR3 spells CASSLSGVETQYF. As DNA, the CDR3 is TGTGCCAGCAGCTTGTCAGGGGTTGAGACCCAGTACTTC. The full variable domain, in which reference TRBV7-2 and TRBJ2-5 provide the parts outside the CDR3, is GAGVSQSPSNKVTEKGKDVELRCDPISGHTALYWYRQSLGQGLEFLIYFQGNSAPDKSGLPSDRFSAERTGGSVSTLTIQRTQQEDSAVYLCASSLSGVETQYFGPGTRLLVL.

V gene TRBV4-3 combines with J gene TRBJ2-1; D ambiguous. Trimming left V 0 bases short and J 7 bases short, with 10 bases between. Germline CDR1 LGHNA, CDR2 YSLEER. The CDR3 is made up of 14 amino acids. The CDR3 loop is CASSQDPGWNEQFF. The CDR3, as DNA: TGCGCCAGCAGCCAAGATCCGGGTTGGAATGAGCAGTTCTTC.

CDR3 DNA: TGCGCCAGCAGCCAAGATCTTGGGGACTACGAGCAGTACGTC. It encodes CASSQDLGDYEQYV. This sequence joins TRBV4-3 and TRBJ2-7; D unresolved. The germline V gene encodes CDR1 LGHNA and CDR2 YSLEER. The germline V and J ends were trimmed by 0 bases and 3 bases, with 9 bases remaining between them. The CDR3 has 14 residues.

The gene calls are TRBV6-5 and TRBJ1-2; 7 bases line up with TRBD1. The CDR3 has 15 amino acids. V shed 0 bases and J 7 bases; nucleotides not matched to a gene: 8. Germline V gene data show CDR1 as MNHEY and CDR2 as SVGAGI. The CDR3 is CASSYSWQGGGGYTF. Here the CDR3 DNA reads TGTGCCAGCAGTTACTCGTGGCAGGGGGGTGGTGGCTACACCTTC.

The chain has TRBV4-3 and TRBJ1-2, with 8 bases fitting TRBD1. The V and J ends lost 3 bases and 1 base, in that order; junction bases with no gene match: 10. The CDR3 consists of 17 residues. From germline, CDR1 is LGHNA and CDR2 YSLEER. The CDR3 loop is CASSHRTGSSDNYGYTF. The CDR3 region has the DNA TGCGCCAGCAGCCACCGGACAGGGTCATCGGATAACTATGGCTACACCTTC.

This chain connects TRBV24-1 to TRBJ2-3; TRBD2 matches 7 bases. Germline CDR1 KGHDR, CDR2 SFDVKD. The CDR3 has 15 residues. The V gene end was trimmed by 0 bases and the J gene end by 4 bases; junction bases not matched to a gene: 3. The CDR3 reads CATSDLREGPDTQYF. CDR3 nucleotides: TGTGCCACCAGTGATTTGAGGGAGGGCCCAGATACGCAGTATTTT.

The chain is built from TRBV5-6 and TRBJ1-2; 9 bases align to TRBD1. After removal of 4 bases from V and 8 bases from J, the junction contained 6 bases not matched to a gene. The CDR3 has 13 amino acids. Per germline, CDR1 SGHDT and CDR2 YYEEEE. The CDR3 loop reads CASSPDRGRGYTF. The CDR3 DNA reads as TGTGCCAGCAGCCCGGACAGGGGCCGAGGCTACACCTTC.

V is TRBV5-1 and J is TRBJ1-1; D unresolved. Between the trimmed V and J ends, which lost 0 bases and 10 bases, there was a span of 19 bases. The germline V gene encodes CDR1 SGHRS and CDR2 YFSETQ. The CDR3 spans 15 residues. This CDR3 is CASSLGVAGIVGAFF. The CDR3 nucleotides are TGCGCCAGCAGCTTGGGGGTTGCGGGAATTGTCGGAGCTTTCTTT.

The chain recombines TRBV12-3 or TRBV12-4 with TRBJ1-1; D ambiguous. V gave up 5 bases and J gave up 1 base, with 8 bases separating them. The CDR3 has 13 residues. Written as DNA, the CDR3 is TGTGCCAGCAGTCACGGGGAGAACACTGAAGCTTTCTTT. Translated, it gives CASSHGENTEAFF.

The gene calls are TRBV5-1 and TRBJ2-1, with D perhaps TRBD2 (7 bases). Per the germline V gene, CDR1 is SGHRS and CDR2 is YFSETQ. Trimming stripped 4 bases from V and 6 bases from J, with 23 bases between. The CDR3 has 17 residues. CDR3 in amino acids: CASSPGRWGGQSNEQFF. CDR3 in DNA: TGCGCCAGCAGCCCCGGAAGGTGGGGGGGCCAGAGCAATGAGCAGTTCTTC.

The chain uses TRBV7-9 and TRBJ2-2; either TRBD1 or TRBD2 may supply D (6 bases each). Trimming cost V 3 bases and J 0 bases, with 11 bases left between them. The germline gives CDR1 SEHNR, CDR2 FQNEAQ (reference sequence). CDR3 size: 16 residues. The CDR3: CASSFWGATNTGELFF. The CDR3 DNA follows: TGTGCCAGCAGCTTTTGGGGGGCTACGAACACCGGGGAGCTGTTTTTT.

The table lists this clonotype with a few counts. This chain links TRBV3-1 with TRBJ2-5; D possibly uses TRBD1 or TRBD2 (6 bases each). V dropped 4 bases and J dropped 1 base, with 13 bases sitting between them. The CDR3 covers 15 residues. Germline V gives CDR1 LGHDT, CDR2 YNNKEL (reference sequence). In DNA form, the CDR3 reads TGTGCCAGCAGCCCTCCTCCGGGGGCCCAAGAGACCCAGTACTTC. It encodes CASSPPPGAQETQYF.

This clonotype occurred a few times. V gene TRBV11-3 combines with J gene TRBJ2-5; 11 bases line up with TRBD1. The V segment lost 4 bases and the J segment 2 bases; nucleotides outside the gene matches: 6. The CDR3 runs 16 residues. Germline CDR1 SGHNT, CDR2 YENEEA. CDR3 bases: TGTGCCAGCAGCTCACCGGACAGGGGGCAGCAAGAGACCCAGTACTTC. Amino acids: CASSSPDRGQQETQYF. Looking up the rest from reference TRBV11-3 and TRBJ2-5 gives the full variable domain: EAGVVQSPRYKIIEKKQPVAFWCNPISGHNTLYWYLQNLGQGPELLIRYENEEAVDDSQLPKDRFSAERLKGVDSTLKIQPAELGDSAVYLCASSSPDRGQQETQYFGPGTRLLVL.

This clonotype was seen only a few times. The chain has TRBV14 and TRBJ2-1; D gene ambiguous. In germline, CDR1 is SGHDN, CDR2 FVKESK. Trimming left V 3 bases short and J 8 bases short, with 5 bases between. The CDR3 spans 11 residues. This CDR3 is CASSHGYEQFF. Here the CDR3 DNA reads TGTGCCAGCAGCCACGGTTATGAGCAGTTCTTC.

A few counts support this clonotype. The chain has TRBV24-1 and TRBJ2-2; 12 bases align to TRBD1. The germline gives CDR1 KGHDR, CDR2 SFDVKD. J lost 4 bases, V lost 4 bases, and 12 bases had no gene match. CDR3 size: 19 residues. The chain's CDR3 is CATSDVNLGQGAITGELFF. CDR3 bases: TGTGCCACCAGTGACGTAAACCTGGGACAGGGGGCTATCACCGGGGAGCTGTTTTTT.

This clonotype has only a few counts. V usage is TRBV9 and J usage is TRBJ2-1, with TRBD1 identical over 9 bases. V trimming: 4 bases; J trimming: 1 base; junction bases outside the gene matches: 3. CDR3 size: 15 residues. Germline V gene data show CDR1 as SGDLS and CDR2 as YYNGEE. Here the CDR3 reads CASSSGTGSYNEQFF. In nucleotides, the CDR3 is TGTGCCAGCAGCTCCGGGACAGGGTCCTACAATGAGCAGTTCTTC.

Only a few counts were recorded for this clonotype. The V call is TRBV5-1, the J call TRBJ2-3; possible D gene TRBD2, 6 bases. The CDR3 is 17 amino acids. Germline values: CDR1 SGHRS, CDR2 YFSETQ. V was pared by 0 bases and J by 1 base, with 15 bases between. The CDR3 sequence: CASSLGGDSRGTDTQYF. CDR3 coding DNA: TGCGCCAGCAGCTTGGGTGGGGACTCTCGAGGCACAGATACGCAGTATTTT.

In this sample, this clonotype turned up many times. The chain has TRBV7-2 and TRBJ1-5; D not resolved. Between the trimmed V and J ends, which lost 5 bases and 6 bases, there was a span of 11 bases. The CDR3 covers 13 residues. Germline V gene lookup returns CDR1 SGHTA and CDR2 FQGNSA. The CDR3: CASSRQRVQPQHF. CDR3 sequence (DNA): TGTGCCAGCAGCCGGCAAAGGGTTCAGCCCCAGCATTTT.

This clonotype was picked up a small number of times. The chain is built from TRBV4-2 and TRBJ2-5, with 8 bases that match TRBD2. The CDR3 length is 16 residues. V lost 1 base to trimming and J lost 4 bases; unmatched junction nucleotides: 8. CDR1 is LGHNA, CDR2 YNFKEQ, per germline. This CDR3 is CASSQVRAGGAETQYF. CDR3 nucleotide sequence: TGTGCCAGCAGCCAAGTAAGGGCGGGGGGCGCAGAGACCCAGTACTTC.

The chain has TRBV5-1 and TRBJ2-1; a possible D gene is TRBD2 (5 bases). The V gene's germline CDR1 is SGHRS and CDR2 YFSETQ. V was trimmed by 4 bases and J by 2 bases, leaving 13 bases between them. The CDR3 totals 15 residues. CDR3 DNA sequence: TGCGCCAGCAGCCCGGTCGGGGAGACCTACAATGAGCAGTTCTTC. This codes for CASSPVGETYNEQFF.

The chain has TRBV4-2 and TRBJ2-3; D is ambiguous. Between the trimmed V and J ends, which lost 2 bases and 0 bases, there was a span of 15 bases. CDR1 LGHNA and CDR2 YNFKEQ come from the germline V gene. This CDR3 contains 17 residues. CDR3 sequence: CASSQYDLLGSTDTQYF. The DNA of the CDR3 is TGTGCCAGCAGCCAATACGACCTATTGGGTAGCACAGATACGCAGTATTTT.

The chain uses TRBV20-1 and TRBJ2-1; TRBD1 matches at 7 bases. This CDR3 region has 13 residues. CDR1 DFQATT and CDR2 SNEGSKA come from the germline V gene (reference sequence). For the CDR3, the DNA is TGCGGCGTACGACAGGGCTCCTACAATGAGCAGTTCTTC. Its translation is CGVRQGSYNEQFF.

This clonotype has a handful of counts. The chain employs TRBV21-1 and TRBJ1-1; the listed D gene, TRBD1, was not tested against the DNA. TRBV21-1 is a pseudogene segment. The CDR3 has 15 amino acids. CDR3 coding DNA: TGTGCCAGCTTTAGACAGGGGATTGGGGACACTGAAGCTTTCTTT. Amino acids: CASFRQGIGDTEAFF.

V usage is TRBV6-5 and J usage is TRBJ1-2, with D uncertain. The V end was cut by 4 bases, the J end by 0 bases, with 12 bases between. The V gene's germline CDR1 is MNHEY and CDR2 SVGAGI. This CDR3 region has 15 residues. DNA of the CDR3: TGTGCCAGCAGTTCGTCATACGATTCTAACTATGGCTACACCTTC. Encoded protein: CASSSSYDSNYGYTF.

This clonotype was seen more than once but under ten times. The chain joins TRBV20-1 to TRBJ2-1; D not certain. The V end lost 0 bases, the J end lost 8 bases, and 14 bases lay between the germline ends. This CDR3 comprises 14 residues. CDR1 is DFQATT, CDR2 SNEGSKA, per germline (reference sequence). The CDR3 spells CSARDLRWADEQFF. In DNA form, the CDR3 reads TGCAGTGCTAGAGATCTCAGATGGGCGGATGAGCAGTTCTTC.

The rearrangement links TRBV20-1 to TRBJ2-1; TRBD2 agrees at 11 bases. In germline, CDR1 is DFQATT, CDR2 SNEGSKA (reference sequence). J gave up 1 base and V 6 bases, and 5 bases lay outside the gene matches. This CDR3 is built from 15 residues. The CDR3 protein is CSAETSGASYNEQFF. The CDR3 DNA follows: TGCAGTGCGGAGACTAGCGGGGCTTCCTACAATGAGCAGTTCTTC.